The text below deals with one TCR beta chain. What it binds is not known. This entry belongs to a study of T cells after posttransplantation cyclophosphamide. Study results and limitations: Later blood repertoires were often dominated by clones from the donor CD8+ memory compartment.

The protocol was immunoSEQ multiplex PCR, while the TCRdb copy is restricted to in-frame clones and leaves out a portion. The table includes around 16,000 clones, 94% detected once. Cells defined as naive were viable CD3+CD4+ or CD3+CD8+ and CCR7+CD45RA+CD45RO-CD95-CD27+CD28+. V was pared by 6 bases and J by 4 bases, with 1 base of the junction left unmatched. This CDR3 has 12 amino acids. The germline V gene has CDR1 SNHLY and CDR2 FYNNEI. The chain is built from TRBV2 and TRBJ2-7; 9 nucleotides agree with TRBD1. The sequence was obtained from a woman aged 45 to 65 in good health and a related stem cell transplant donor. The sequencing input was naive CD4+ T cells sorted from blood. CDR3 amino acids: CASRDRGYEQYF. Written as DNA, the CDR3 is TGTGCCAGCAGAGACAGGGGGTACGAGCAGTACTTC.